Below are 29 T cell receptor beta chains sequenced from a single sample in a study of T cells in Graves' hyperthyroidism and ophthalmopathy. What was amplified from RNA transcripts were TCR beta CDR3 regions. An initial round of RT-PCR targeting the TCR CDR3 relied on the HTBI primer set. TCRdb fed the multiplex PCR reads into MiXCR, producing one record per CDR3 protein. The repertoire holds hundreds of thousands of distinct CDR3 sequences, with approximately 24% as singletons. The material sequenced was blood. All receptors derive from a woman aged 30 to 39 with Graves' ophthalmopathy.

This clonotype was seen at least ten times. The chain carries TRBV19 and TRBJ1-1; 8 bases are a match to TRBD1. Unmatched junction bases numbered 11, after V lost 5 bases and J lost 0 bases. There are 17 residues in the CDR3. Germline V lookup: CDR1 LNHDA, CDR2 SQIVND (reference sequence). CDR3 coding DNA: TGTGCCAGTAGTGCGACAGGACAGGGCCACATGAACACTGAAGCTTTCTTT. Its protein product is CASSATGQGHMNTEAFF. The complete variable domain, with remaining parts taken from reference TRBV19 and TRBJ1-1, reads DGGITQSPKYLFRKEGQNVTLSCEQNLNHDAMYWYRQDPGQGLRLIYYSQIVNDFQKGDIAEGYSVSREKKESFPLTVTSAQKNPTAFYLCASSATGQGHMNTEAFFGQGTRLTVV.

In its sample, this clonotype was seen many times. The CDR3 here is CASSFQQGSQPQHF. CDR3 in DNA: TGTGCCAGCAGTTTCCAACAGGGGTCTCAGCCCCAGCATTTT. The chain uses TRBV12-3 or TRBV12-4 and TRBJ1-5; 7 positions match TRBD1. CDR3 length equals 14 residues. After removal of 3 bases from V and 6 bases from J, the junction contained 5 bases not matched to a gene.

This clonotype was found many times. This sequence joins TRBV20-1 and TRBJ1-3; D unresolved. Deletions cut 6 bases from V and 6 bases from J, with 18 bases between. The CDR3 is made up of 14 amino acids. Germline V lookup: CDR1 DFQATT, CDR2 SNEGSKA (reference sequence). Written as DNA, the CDR3 is TGCAGTGCCATCCCGGCGGAGGCTATAAACACCATATATTTT. It translates to CSAIPAEAINTIYF.

This clonotype was observed many times. The rearrangement links TRBV20-1 to TRBJ1-3, with D hard to call. The ends were cut back, 0 bases at V and 3 bases at J, with 9 bases in the middle. This CDR3 is built from 14 residues. Per the germline V gene, CDR1 is DFQATT and CDR2 is SNEGSKA (reference sequence). The CDR3 spells CSARDRDFGNTIYF. CDR3 bases: TGCAGTGCTAGAGATCGGGATTTTGGAAACACCATATATTTT.

Many counts were recorded for this clonotype. The DNA of the CDR3 is TGTGCCATCAGTCAGGGCCCCTACGAGCAGTACTTC. It encodes CAISQGPYEQYF. V gene TRBV10-3 combines with J gene TRBJ2-7; D might be TRBD1 (5 bases). The CDR3 covers 12 residues. V gave up 5 bases and J gave up 2 bases, with 7 bases separating them. CDR1 and CDR2 (germline): ENHRY, SYGVKD.

At least ten counts were recorded for this clonotype. The genes are TRBV3-1 and TRBJ1-2; D perhaps matches TRBD1 (6 bases). Trimming cost V 3 bases and J 7 bases, with 9 bases left between them. Germline-derived CDR1 and CDR2 are LGHDT and YNNKEL (reference sequence). The CDR3 is made up of 12 amino acids. DNA of the CDR3: TGTGCCAGCAGCCAGGGGGCGCGTGGCTACACCTTC. The encoded protein is CASSQGARGYTF.

This clonotype was counted many times. The V call is TRBV28, the J call TRBJ2-7, with a possible D match to TRBD2 (6 bases). This CDR3 has 14 residues. Germline CDR1 and CDR2: MDHEN and SYDVKM. Trimming took 6 bases from V and 0 from J, leaving 12 bases between them. The CDR3 nucleotides are TGTGCCAGCAGGGCCGGGGGAAACTCCTACGAGCAGTACTTC. Its translation is CASRAGGNSYEQYF.

This clonotype was counted a few times. V gene TRBV19 combines with J gene TRBJ1-2, with D possibly being TRBD1 (5 bases). V shed 10 bases and J shed 2 bases, with 11 bases lying between them. From germline, CDR1 is LNHDA and CDR2 SQIVND (reference sequence). The CDR3 length is 12 residues. CDR3 sequence reads: CANNGGNYGYTF. The CDR3 region has the DNA TGTGCCAATAACGGGGGGAACTATGGCTACACCTTC.

This clonotype was observed many times. The chain is built from TRBV7-9 and TRBJ1-2, with TRBD1 as a possible D gene (5 bases). Looked up from germline, CDR1 is SEHNR and CDR2 is FQNEAQ (reference sequence). V was clipped by 6 bases and J by 6 bases, with 23 bases between them. CDR3 length equals 16 residues. The CDR3 DNA reads as TGTGCCAGCAGTCCCCCCTGGTCCGAACAGGCCGATGGCTACACCTTC. Its protein is CASSPPWSEQADGYTF. Based on the CDR3 plus reference TRBV7-9 and TRBJ1-2, the full variable domain is DTGVSQNPRHKITKRGQNVTFRCDPISEHNRLYWYRQTLGQGPEFLTYFQNEAQLEKSRLLSDRFSAERPKGSFSTLEIQRTEQGDSAMYLCASSPPWSEQADGYTFGSGTRLTVV.

CDR3 loop: CASRMTGGDSNQPQHF. The CDR3 coding sequence is TGTGCCAGCAGGATGACAGGGGGGGATAGCAATCAGCCCCAGCATTTT. The J gene is TRBJ1-5, the V gene TRBV6-1; 9 bases are shared with TRBD1. The CDR3 runs 16 residues. Germline values: CDR1 MNHNS, CDR2 SASEGT. J was trimmed by 0 bases and V by 6 bases; bases with no gene match: 6.

At least ten counts were recorded for this clonotype. The gene calls are TRBV20-1 and TRBJ2-7, with D perhaps given as TRBD1 or TRBD2 (5 bases each). From germline, CDR1 is DFQATT and CDR2 SNEGSKA (reference sequence). The CDR3 is made up of 14 amino acids. Between the trimmed V and J ends, which lost 5 bases and 2 bases, there was a span of 16 bases. The CDR3 region has the DNA TGCAGTGCTGGACCCCGGGACCGAACCTACGAGCAGTACTTC. Amino acids: CSAGPRDRTYEQYF.

Worth noting for this clonotype: This could be a read error, since a much larger clone is one nucleotide away. The chain combines TRBV5-1 with TRBJ2-5, with D possibly matching TRBD1 (5 bases). From germline, CDR1 is SGHRS and CDR2 YFSETQ. This CDR3 comprises 14 residues. The CDR3 DNA sequence: TGCGCCTGCAGCGTCGGCAGGGTAGAAGAGACCCAGTACTTC. Residues: CACSVGRVEETQYF.

On this clonotype itself: Being one base from a much bigger clone, this may be a read error. This rearrangement joins TRBV6-1 to TRBJ2-7, with a weak D call TRBD2 (6 bases). From germline, CDR1 is MNHNS and CDR2 SASEGT. V was pared by 4 bases and J by 7 bases, with 20 bases between. This CDR3 contains 15 residues. The CDR3 region has the DNA TGTGCCAGCAGTGGACCCGGACTACCCGTCTGGGAGCAGTACTTC. This sequence encodes CASSGPGLPVWEQYF.

There are many counts of this clonotype. CDR3 in amino acids: CASSIEPYGELFF. CDR3 bases: TGTGCCAGTAGTATAGAACCATACGGGGAGCTGTTTTTT. The V and J genes are TRBV19 and TRBJ2-2; no definite D call. The germline V gene encodes CDR1 LNHDA and CDR2 SQIVND (reference sequence). Between the trimmed V and J ends, which lost 0 bases and 7 bases, there was a span of 6 bases. The CDR3 is made up of 13 amino acids.

This clonotype showed up many times. The chain recombines TRBV6-2 or TRBV6-3 with TRBJ1-1; 9 nucleotides match TRBD1. CDR1 is MNHEY and CDR2 is SVGEGT in the germline V gene. The CDR3 contains 11 residues. V gave up 6 bases and J gave up 12 bases; unmatched junction bases: 5. The CDR3 is CASSMTGGTFF. Written as DNA, the CDR3 is TGTGCCAGCAGCATGACAGGGGGGACTTTCTTT.

This clonotype was seen ten or more times. The J gene is TRBJ1-3, the V gene TRBV27; maybe TRBD1 (5 bases). Germline values: CDR1 MNHEY, CDR2 SMNVEV (reference sequence). Trimming pared 4 bases from V and 2 bases from J, leaving 15 bases between. The CDR3 runs 16 residues. The CDR3 reads CASSSTRDLTGNTIYF. CDR3 sequence (DNA): TGTGCCAGCAGTTCCACACGGGACTTAACTGGAAACACCATATATTTT.

In its sample, this clonotype was seen many times. Germline is not matched at one junction end, which may reflect a read error. The rearrangement joins TRBV7-7 to TRBJ1-1; D remains ambiguous. The length of the CDR3 is 15 residues. The germline V gene encodes CDR1 SSHAT and CDR2 FNYEAQ (reference sequence). As DNA, the CDR3 is TGTGCTAGCAGCTTAGCGCTGAAGGGGAACACTGAAGCTTTCTTT. It translates to CASSLALKGNTEAFF.

This clonotype appeared a few times. The chain carries TRBV27 and TRBJ1-6; no firm D call. This CDR3 contains 13 residues. V lost 7 bases, J lost 6 bases, and 10 bases lay in between. CDR1 and CDR2 (germline): MNHEY, SMNVEV (reference sequence). The CDR3 sequence: CASTGLVNSPLHF. Here the CDR3 DNA reads TGTGCCAGCACAGGACTTGTTAATTCACCCCTCCACTTT.

A few counts support this clonotype. The chain uses TRBV6-1 and TRBJ1-1, with a weak D call TRBD1 (5 bases). Germline CDR1 MNHNS, CDR2 SASEGT. V was clipped by 6 bases and J by 4 bases, with 12 bases between them. The CDR3 spans 13 residues. The CDR3 DNA reads TGTGCCAGCAGCATCGAGGGGAGCACTGAAGCTTTCTTT. Translation gives CASSIEGSTEAFF.

The chain links TRBV6-1 to TRBJ1-5, with 7 bases matching TRBD1. The CDR3 is 15 residues long. With 7 bases clipped from V and 6 bases from J, the junction kept 12 bases outside the gene matches. Germline V gives CDR1 MNHNS, CDR2 SASEGT. CDR3 sequence reads: CASNAQTGRRQPQHF. The CDR3 DNA sequence: TGTGCCAGCAACGCCCAGACAGGGCGACGTCAGCCCCAGCATTTT.

In this sample, this clonotype turned up many times. A much larger clonotype is one base distant, so this may be a read error. This rearrangement joins TRBV5-6 to TRBJ2-7; D not resolved. The V end lost 2 bases, the J end lost 3 bases, and 6 bases lay between the germline ends. Germline lookup yields CDR1 SGHDT and CDR2 YYEEEE. This CDR3 is 12 amino acids long. CDR3 loop: CASSLSLYEQYF. The CDR3 coding sequence is TGTGCCAGCAGCTTAAGCCTCTACGAGCAGTACTTC.

This clonotype appeared many times. CDR3 coding DNA: TGTGCCAGCATGCCGGCGAACACTGAAGCTTTCTTT. Translating it yields CASMPANTEAFF. V usage is TRBV28 and J usage is TRBJ1-1; no clear D. Germline V gene data show CDR1 as MDHEN and CDR2 as SYDVKM. This CDR3 spans 12 amino acids. V dropped 7 bases and J dropped 1 base, with 7 bases sitting between them.

The chain has TRBV5-1 and TRBJ2-7; D may be TRBD1 (6 bases). The CDR3 spans 14 residues. Germline CDR1 SGHRS, CDR2 YFSETQ. V lost 0 bases and J lost 3, with 10 bases in between. In nucleotides, the CDR3 is TGCGCCAGCAGCTTGGGACAGGCTCACTACGAGCAGTACTTC. Translating gives CASSLGQAHYEQYF.

The V and J genes are TRBV6-1 and TRBJ1-2; 11 bases align to TRBD1. The CDR3 loop spans 14 amino acids. V trimming: 4 bases; J trimming: 7 bases; junction bases outside the gene matches: 5. Germline V CDR1 and CDR2: MNHNS, SASEGT. CDR3 residues: CASSGGQGVGGYTF. The DNA for the CDR3 is TGTGCCAGCAGTGGGGGACAGGGGGTCGGTGGCTACACCTTC.

This clonotype was seen at least ten times. The chain links TRBV6-1 to TRBJ1-2; maybe TRBD1 (5 bases). Germline V gene sequence: CDR1 MNHNS, CDR2 SASEGT. Trimming cost V 6 bases and J 6 bases, with 17 bases left between them. CDR3 length equals 14 residues. DNA of the CDR3: TGTGCCAGCAGCCCTACGCAGGCGGGGCATGGCTACACCTTC. Protein sequence: CASSPTQAGHGYTF.

This clonotype occurred many times. The rearrangement joins TRBV20-1 to TRBJ1-6; D uncertain. Looked up from germline, CDR1 is DFQATT and CDR2 is SNEGSKA (reference sequence). V was clipped by 0 bases and J by 10 bases, with 7 bases between them. This CDR3 spans 12 amino acids. CDR3: CSAREGSSPLHF. The DNA for the CDR3 is TGCAGTGCTAGAGAAGGGTCATCACCCCTCCACTTT.

This clonotype was seen just once. At one end the junction does not follow the germline gene, possibly because of a read error. V and J are TRBV12-3 or TRBV12-4 and TRBJ1-5; D not certain. This CDR3 contains 16 residues. The CDR3 region has the DNA TGTGCCACCAGTTTTGGCGGCCGCGAGAGCAATCAGCCCCAGCATTTT. Translating gives CATSFGGRESNQPQHF.

The sample holds a few counts of this clonotype. Possible read error: a much larger clone is one base away. This chain connects TRBV12-5 to TRBJ1-1; TRBD1 matches at 10 bases. With V trimmed by 8 bases and J by 4 bases, 4 bases remained unmatched. Per germline, CDR1 LGHNT and CDR2 FRNRAP. This CDR3 is built from 13 residues. The CDR3 bases are TGTGCTAGTTCGGGACAGGGGTGCACTGAAGCTTTCTTT. Translating it yields CASSGQGCTEAFF. Full variable domain (rest looked up from reference TRBV12-5 and TRBJ1-1): DARVTQTPRHKVTEMGQEVTMRCQPILGHNTVFWYRQTMMQGLELLAYFRNRAPLDDSGMPKDRFSAEMPDATLATLKIQPSEPRDSAVYFCASSGQGCTEAFFGQGTRLTVV.

The sample holds many counts of this clonotype. The chain employs TRBV28 and TRBJ1-2; 9 nucleotides line up with TRBD1. From germline, CDR1 is MDHEN and CDR2 SYDVKM. The CDR3 runs 12 residues. The CDR3 sequence: CRTGGGGYGYTF. CDR3 coding DNA: TGTCGCACAGGGGGCGGAGGCTATGGCTACACCTTC.